This T cell receptor (beta chain) came from a study of OX40 agonist ivuxolimab in advanced cancers. The wider study: Enrolled patients in dose escalation had cancers that were hepatocellular carcinoma, melanoma, renal cell or head and neck cancer.

Here immunoSEQ multiplex PCR was the method, and the copy in TCRdb shows in-frame clones only, minus some. Of about 20,000 clones detected, about 65% appear once; the ten largest clones hold about a fifth. Germline V CDR1 and CDR2: SGHAT, FQNNGV. V was clipped by 5 bases and J by 0 bases; unmatched bases: 6. This CDR3 comprises 15 residues. This TCR derives from an adult with an advanced solid tumor such as melanoma, head and neck, liver or kidney cancer. The chain is built from TRBV11-2 and TRBJ2-7; 8 positions match TRBD2. The sample here was CD4+ or CD8+ T cells sorted from blood, taken in a trial of the OX40 agonist ivuxolimab. The DNA for the CDR3 is TGTGCCAGCAGCCCGGGACTAGGGACCTCCTACGAGCAGTACTTC. It encodes CASSPGLGTSYEQYF.